This TCR beta chain was captured by sequencing in a study of blood T cell repertoires in COVID-19. Whole-study context: Italy, Spain and the United States were the sources of the convalescent and acute COVID-19 samples. In each case, the material was cDNA or gDNA derived from T cells, B-cell-depleted T cells, or PBMCs.

Clones were read by immunoSEQ multiplex PCR, and TCRdb kept only the in-frame ones, dropping some. The sample contains fewer than 75,000 clones, 70% to 90% of which appear only once. The sequenced material came from peripheral blood. This TCR came from a man in his 70s with acute or convalescent COVID-19.

The CDR3 DNA sequence: TGTGCCAGTAGCCAGATGGGGGGAGATACGCAGTATTTT. Amino acid sequence: CASSQMGGDTQYF. J is TRBJ2-3 and V is TRBV19, with TRBD2 as a possible D gene (6 bases). CDR3 length: 13 amino acids. V was clipped by 6 bases and J by 5 bases, with 12 bases between them. Germline V gene sequence: CDR1 LNHDA, CDR2 SQIVND (reference sequence). Looking up the rest from reference TRBV19 and TRBJ2-3 gives the full variable domain: DGGITQSPKYLFRKEGQNVTLSCEQNLNHDAMYWYRQDPGQGLRLIYYSQIVNDFQKGDIAEGYSVSREKKESFPLTVTSAQKNPTAFYLCASSQMGGDTQYFGPGTRLTVL.